What follows are 30 T cell receptor beta chains derived from one specimen sequenced in a study of CD8 T cells in ankylosing spondylitis. TCRdb reanalysed the 5' RACE reads using MiXCR and keeps one entry per CDR3 protein. The sample includes more than 500,000 distinct CDR3 sequences, less than 6% of them seen just once. These TCRs' antigens remain unknown. Broader study findings: A motif of eight highly homologous TCR beta variants was seen as apparently characteristic of ankylosing spondylitis blood.

The material sequenced was blood, either unsorted or a sorted T cell fraction (not recorded which). These TCRs come from a male donor with ankylosing spondylitis.

In its sample, this clonotype was seen many times. The gene calls are TRBV3-1 and TRBJ2-7, with D tentatively TRBD2 (5 bases). Germline V gene lookup returns CDR1 LGHDT and CDR2 YNNKEL (reference sequence). The CDR3 runs to 15 residues. The V end lost 3 bases, the J end lost 3 bases, and 15 bases lay between the germline ends. The CDR3, as DNA: TGTGCCAGCAGCCATTTAGAGCGGCGGAGCTACGAGCAGTACTTC. This codes for CASSHLERRSYEQYF.

This clonotype was seen ten or more times. V gene TRBV15 combines with J gene TRBJ2-7, with 9 nucleotides matching TRBD2. Losses at the gene ends were 1 base for V and 2 bases for J; bases not matched to a gene: 3. CDR1 and CDR2 (germline): LNHNV, YYDKDF (reference sequence). There are 15 residues in the CDR3. As DNA, the CDR3 is TGTGCCACCAGCAGAGGGCTAGCGGGAACCTACGAGCAGTACTTC. Protein: CATSRGLAGTYEQYF. Looking up the rest from reference TRBV15 and TRBJ2-7 gives the full variable domain: DAMVIQNPRYQVTQFGKPVTLSCSQTLNHNVMYWYQQKSSQAPKLLFHYYDKDFNNEADTPDNFQSRRPNTSFCFLDIRSPGLGDTAMYLCATSRGLAGTYEQYFGPGTRLTVT.

This clonotype occurred a few times. The chain has TRBV6-6 and TRBJ2-5, with D unresolved. The germline V and J ends were trimmed by 8 bases and 5 bases, with 9 bases remaining between them. Germline lookup yields CDR1 MNHNY and CDR2 SVGAGI (reference sequence). The CDR3 contains 11 residues. In DNA form, the CDR3 reads TGTGCCAGCGGGTTACGGGAGACCCAGTACTTC. It encodes CASGLRETQYF.

This clonotype came up many times. The V call is TRBV5-1, the J call TRBJ2-7, with TRBD1 matching over 10 bases. The germline CDR1 and CDR2 sequences are SGHRS and YFSETQ. The CDR3 totals 18 residues. V was clipped by 4 bases and J by 3 bases; unmatched bases: 16. The CDR3 nucleotides are TGCGCCAGCAGCGTCGGAAATCCAGGACAGGGGGTTTACTACGAGCAGTACTTC. This sequence encodes CASSVGNPGQGVYYEQYF. Variable domain in full (rest from reference TRBV5-1 and TRBJ2-7): KAGVTQTPRYLIKTRGQQVTLSCSPISGHRSVSWYQQTPGQGLQFLFEYFSETQRNKGNFPGRFSGRQFSNSRSEMNVSTLELGDSALYLCASSVGNPGQGVYYEQYFGPGTRLTVT.

The chain has TRBV7-2 and TRBJ2-7; perhaps TRBD1 as D (7 bases). The V gene lost 3 bases and the J gene lost 3 bases, with 15 bases spanning the gap. Germline V gene sequence: CDR1 SGHTA, CDR2 FQGNSA. This CDR3 is built from 15 residues. The chain's CDR3 is CASSFRTGGNYEQYF. CDR3 coding DNA: TGTGCCAGCAGCTTTAGGACAGGAGGGAACTACGAGCAGTACTTC.

This clonotype was seen a handful of times. The chain couples TRBV7-8 to TRBJ2-5; D is ambiguous. The CDR3 extends over 17 amino acids. Between the trimmed V and J ends, which lost 5 bases and 0 bases, there was a span of 19 bases. Germline V gene data show CDR1 as SGHVS and CDR2 as FQNEAQ. CDR3: CASSTGRVGSYQETQYF. For the CDR3, the DNA is TGTGCCAGCAGCACCGGCCGGGTTGGCAGTTACCAAGAGACCCAGTACTTC.

This clonotype has at least ten counts. The chain joins TRBV7-2 to TRBJ1-3, with D maybe TRBD1 (5 bases). The CDR3 is 15 amino acids. The germline V gene encodes CDR1 SGHTA and CDR2 FQGNSA. Trimming shortened V by 7 bases and J by 4 bases, and 17 bases separated the two germline ends. The CDR3 DNA reads as TGTGCCAGCACCTCCGGGTCAGGGTTCGGAAACACCATATATTTT. Its translation is CASTSGSGFGNTIYF.

This clonotype was counted ten times or more. V gene TRBV12-3 or TRBV12-4 combines with J gene TRBJ2-7; either TRBD1 or TRBD2 may supply D (5 bases each). The CDR3 is 14 amino acids. V lost 3 bases to trimming and J lost 5 bases, with 14 bases between them. Here the CDR3 reads CASSFSGQFNEQYF. The CDR3, as DNA: TGTGCCAGCAGTTTTTCGGGGCAGTTCAACGAGCAGTACTTC.

This chain uses TRBV28 with TRBJ1-1; 9 nucleotides line up with TRBD1. J gave up 7 bases and V 4 bases, and 10 bases lay outside the gene matches. The CDR3 contains 15 residues. In germline, CDR1 is MDHEN, CDR2 SYDVKM. CDR3 protein: CASSSPTGGKGEAFF. In DNA form, the CDR3 reads TGTGCCAGCAGTTCCCCTACAGGGGGCAAGGGTGAAGCTTTCTTT.

CDR3 DNA: TGCAGTGCTTTGGGAGCAAGAGAAGAGACCCAGTACTTC. It encodes CSALGAREETQYF. V and J are TRBV20-1 and TRBJ2-5; perhaps TRBD2 as D (5 bases). The CDR3 covers 13 residues. Trimming took 5 bases from V and 3 from J, leaving 13 bases between them. Per the germline V gene, CDR1 is DFQATT and CDR2 is SNEGSKA (reference sequence).

This clonotype was seen ten or more times. V gene TRBV29-1 combines with J gene TRBJ2-1; unclear D gene. The CDR3 covers 11 residues. V gave up 4 bases and J gave up 5 bases, with 6 bases separating them. Germline V gene lookup returns CDR1 SQVTM and CDR2 ANQGSEA. CDR3 in amino acids: CSVVGNNEQFF. The CDR3, as DNA: TGCAGCGTTGTGGGTAACAATGAGCAGTTCTTC.

This clonotype was observed a few times. The CDR3 sequence is CASSPRLAGVGTDTQYF. The CDR3 region has the DNA TGTGCCAGCAGCCCCCGACTAGCGGGAGTGGGTACAGATACGCAGTATTTT. V usage is TRBV7-2 and J usage is TRBJ2-3; 12 nucleotides line up with TRBD2. The CDR3 sequence is 17 residues long. With 5 bases clipped from V and 3 bases from J, the junction kept 9 bases outside the gene matches. In germline, CDR1 is SGHTA, CDR2 FQGNSA.

V is TRBV13 and J is TRBJ1-3; the D is unclear. V was trimmed by 3 bases and J by 1 base, leaving 7 bases between them. The CDR3 contains 14 residues. The germline gives CDR1 PRHDT, CDR2 FYEKMQ (reference sequence). The CDR3 region has the DNA TGTGCCAGCAGCTTTATCGATTCTGGAAACACCATATATTTT. It is translated as CASSFIDSGNTIYF. The variable domain in full, with the rest retrieved from reference TRBV13 and TRBJ1-3, is AAGVIQSPRHLIKEKRETATLKCYPIPRHDTVYWYQQGPGQDPQFLISFYEKMQSDKGSIPDRFSAQQFSDYHSELNMSSLELGDSALYFCASSFIDSGNTIYFGEGSWLTVV.

This clonotype showed up many times. V and J are TRBV4-2 and TRBJ1-4; a weak D match, TRBD1 (5 bases). The CDR3 spans 15 residues. Germline V gene sequence: CDR1 LGHNA, CDR2 YNFKEQ. Between the trimmed V and J ends, which lost 1 base and 4 bases, there was a span of 10 bases. The CDR3 loop reads CASSQVGTGNEKLFF. CDR3 nucleotides: TGTGCCAGCAGCCAAGTCGGGACGGGTAATGAAAAACTGTTTTTT.

This clonotype has a count of ten or more. V and J are TRBV20-1 and TRBJ2-3; 7 nucleotides agree with TRBD2. The CDR3 is 13 residues long. Looked up from germline, CDR1 is DFQATT and CDR2 is SNEGSKA (reference sequence). The CDR3 sequence: CSPAGIITDTQYF. In nucleotides, the CDR3 is TGCAGCCCAGCGGGGATAATCACAGATACGCAGTATTTT.

Comment on this clonotype: This CDR3 is missing its conserved last phenylalanine or tryptophan, likely due to a read error. V gene TRBV7-9 combines with J gene TRBJ2-7, with no clear D. The CDR3 extends over 11 amino acids. The ends were cut back, 3 bases at V and 4 bases at J, with 4 bases in the middle. Germline loops: CDR1 SEHNR, CDR2 FQNEAQ (reference sequence). This chain's CDR3 is CASSLLYEQYI. The CDR3 region has the DNA TGTGCCAGCAGCTTGCTGTACGAGCAGTACATC.

This clonotype showed up many times. This chain links TRBV29-1 with TRBJ2-1, with TRBD2 matching over 12 bases. The CDR3 contains 11 residues. Losses at the gene ends were 1 base for V and 14 bases for J; bases not matched to a gene: 0. CDR1 is SQVTM, CDR2 ANQGSEA, per germline. The CDR3 is CSVEGTSGEFF. The CDR3 DNA sequence: TGCAGCGTTGAAGGGACTAGCGGGGAGTTCTTC.

The sample holds many counts of this clonotype. The chain links TRBV12-3 or TRBV12-4 to TRBJ1-6, with a weak D call TRBD1 (6 bases). This CDR3 has 15 residues. Trimming stripped 4 bases from V and 10 bases from J, with 17 bases between. The CDR3 loop is CASSSPGRGNSPLHF. The CDR3 DNA reads as TGTGCCAGCAGTTCCCCCGGAAGGGGGAACTCACCCCTCCACTTT.

The chain combines TRBV6-5 with TRBJ1-2, with D possibly TRBD1 on 6 matching bases. The CDR3 extends over 13 amino acids. Looked up from germline, CDR1 is MNHEY and CDR2 is SVGAGI. Trimming took 2 bases from V and 7 from J, leaving 11 bases between them. CDR3 nucleotides: TGTGCCAGCAGTTACGACGGGGGCGGTGGCTACACCTTC. It encodes CASSYDGGGGYTF.

This clonotype was counted at least ten times. This rearrangement joins TRBV4-3 to TRBJ1-4; D perhaps matches TRBD1 (5 bases). V dropped 0 bases and J dropped 10 bases, with 21 bases sitting between them. Germline V lookup: CDR1 LGHNA, CDR2 YSLEER. The CDR3 runs to 17 residues. The DNA of the CDR3 is TGCGCCAGCAGCCAAGAGGGGTCGGGGCTTGATTACGTAAAACTGTTTTTT. Protein sequence: CASSQEGSGLDYVKLFF.

The chain employs TRBV19 and TRBJ2-2; no clear D gene. CDR1 and CDR2 (germline): LNHDA, SQIVND (reference sequence). This CDR3 spans 16 amino acids. V lost 3 bases and J lost 0, with 11 bases in between. CDR3 protein: CASSIRRNPNTGELFF. The CDR3 bases are TGTGCCAGTAGTATCCGGAGAAACCCGAACACCGGGGAGCTGTTTTTT.

This clonotype appeared many times. The rearrangement uses TRBV4-3 and TRBJ1-1, with 7 bases aligning to TRBD1. The V segment lost 1 base and the J segment 4 bases; nucleotides outside the gene matches: 9. The germline V gene has CDR1 LGHNA and CDR2 YSLEER. CDR3 length equals 16 residues. The CDR3 loop is CASSQVHRGAFTEAFF. In DNA, the CDR3 is TGCGCCAGCAGCCAAGTTCACAGGGGCGCGTTCACTGAAGCTTTCTTT.

This clonotype was seen ten or more times. V usage is TRBV5-4 and J usage is TRBJ2-7; D gene uncertain. The CDR3 is 14 residues long. The germline V gene has CDR1 SGHNT and CDR2 YYREEE (reference sequence). Trimming cost V 3 bases and J 5 bases, with 15 bases left between them. CDR3 DNA: TGTGCCAGCAGCTCCCCATGGGGTACGGACGAGCAGTACTTC. Protein product: CASSSPWGTDEQYF.

This clonotype appeared many times. The chain recombines TRBV4-2 with TRBJ1-4; D remains unclear. V dropped 1 base and J dropped 7 bases, with 13 bases sitting between them. Germline V gene data show CDR1 as LGHNA and CDR2 as YNFKEQ. This CDR3 spans 15 amino acids. The CDR3 loop is CASSQVKEEGEKLFF. The DNA for the CDR3 is TGTGCCAGCAGCCAAGTTAAGGAAGAAGGTGAAAAACTGTTTTTT.

Many counts were recorded for this clonotype. The chain carries TRBV24-1 and TRBJ2-3; the D gene is possibly TRBD2 (5 bases). Germline CDR1 reads KGHDR; CDR2 reads SFDVKD. V lost 4 bases and J lost 4, with 11 bases in between. The CDR3 covers 14 residues. CDR3 loop: CATSETSRPDTQYF. CDR3 DNA: TGTGCCACCAGTGAAACTAGTCGTCCAGATACGCAGTATTTT.

Ten or more counts support this clonotype. The chain uses TRBV5-1 and TRBJ2-7, with a possible D match to TRBD2 (5 bases). Germline V lookup: CDR1 SGHRS, CDR2 YFSETQ. Trimming pared 4 bases from V and 3 bases from J, leaving 11 bases between. The CDR3 sequence is 13 residues long. The DNA for the CDR3 is TGCGCCAGCAGCCCTCGGGGAAACTACGAGCAGTACTTC. It specifies CASSPRGNYEQYF.

This clonotype has ten or more counts. This chain uses TRBV12-3 or TRBV12-4 with TRBJ2-5; no clear D. The CDR3 has 11 amino acids. The V end lost 1 base, the J end lost 9 bases, and 6 bases lay between the germline ends. The CDR3: CASSLDQSQYF. Written as DNA, the CDR3 is TGTGCCAGCAGTTTAGACCAGTCCCAGTACTTC.

The sample holds many counts of this clonotype. The chain joins TRBV28 to TRBJ2-2, with TRBD2 as a possible D gene (6 bases). The CDR3 consists of 14 residues. Germline V lookup: CDR1 MDHEN, CDR2 SYDVKM. The germline V and J ends were trimmed by 8 bases and 4 bases, with 14 bases remaining between them. The CDR3 reads CASGGESGTGELFF. The CDR3 nucleotides read TGTGCCAGCGGCGGGGAATCGGGCACCGGGGAGCTGTTTTTT. Variable domain in full (rest from reference TRBV28 and TRBJ2-2): DVKVTQSSRYLVKRTGEKVFLECVQDMDHENMFWYRQDPGLGLRLIYFSYDVKMKEKGDIPEGYSVSREKKERFSLILESASTNQTSMYLCASGGESGTGELFFGEGSRLTVL.

This clonotype was recorded at least ten times. This chain uses TRBV11-2 with TRBJ1-6; 8 bases agree with TRBD1. From germline, CDR1 is SGHAT and CDR2 FQNNGV. The CDR3 runs 15 residues. With V trimmed by 4 bases and J by 7 bases, 6 bases remained unmatched. CDR3 protein: CASSSMGQVNSPLHF. CDR3 nucleotides: TGTGCCAGCAGCTCGATGGGACAGGTCAATTCACCCCTCCACTTT.

As to this clonotype: The junction differs from germline at one of its ends, possibly a read error. The V call is TRBV6-4, the J call TRBJ1-6; D gene unclear. Germline CDR1 is MRHNA and CDR2 is SNTAGT. CDR3 size: 15 residues. The CDR3 sequence is CASCDSSSYNSPLHF. The CDR3 coding sequence is TGTGCCAGCTGTGACTCAAGCTCCTATAATTCACCCCTCCACTTT.